Listed here are 3 T cell receptor beta chains from one sample, sequenced in a study of blood T cell repertoires in COVID-19 (dated by TCRdb to between 2020 and 2021). Library generation was performed with the immunoSEQ multiplex PCR assay. Not all clones reach the TCRdb copy of this immuneACCESS table, which keeps in-frame sequences only. Checked studies attribute under half of the gap to unresolved V genes and leave the rest unexplained. The sample includes 150,000 to 200,000 clones, with just under 90% observed a single time. The top ten clonotypes cover approximately 12% of the sample. Sequences were obtained from peripheral blood. All receptors come from a woman in her 70s with COVID-19, enrolled during active disease.

V usage is TRBV3-1 (or the pseudogene TRBV3-2) and J usage is TRBJ1-1; possible D gene TRBD1, 6 bases. The CDR3 is 14 amino acids. V lost 1 base and J lost 0, with 6 bases in between. Germline V lookup: CDR1 LGHDT, CDR2 YNNKEL (reference sequence). DNA for the CDR3: TGTGCCAGCAGCCAAGGGACAGTGAACACTGAAGCTTTCTTT. Translating it yields CASSQGTVNTEAFF.

The V gene is TRBV19, the J gene TRBJ2-3, with D perhaps TRBD1 (6 bases). Germline V gives CDR1 LNHDA, CDR2 SQIVND (reference sequence). The V gene lost 6 bases and the J gene lost 4 bases, with 17 bases spanning the gap. The CDR3 extends over 15 amino acids. This CDR3 reads CASSKRQDIADTQYF. The CDR3 coding sequence is TGTGCCAGTAGCAAAAGACAGGACATTGCAGATACGCAGTATTTT.

This chain links TRBV7-2 with TRBJ2-2; 7 bases are shared with TRBD1. The CDR3 has 14 residues. From germline, CDR1 is SGHTA and CDR2 FQGNSA. Unmatched junction bases numbered 1, after V lost 5 bases and J lost 1 base. The CDR3 loop is CASSRTGNTGELFF. The CDR3 DNA is TGTGCCAGCAGCCGGACAGGGAACACCGGGGAGCTGTTTTTT.